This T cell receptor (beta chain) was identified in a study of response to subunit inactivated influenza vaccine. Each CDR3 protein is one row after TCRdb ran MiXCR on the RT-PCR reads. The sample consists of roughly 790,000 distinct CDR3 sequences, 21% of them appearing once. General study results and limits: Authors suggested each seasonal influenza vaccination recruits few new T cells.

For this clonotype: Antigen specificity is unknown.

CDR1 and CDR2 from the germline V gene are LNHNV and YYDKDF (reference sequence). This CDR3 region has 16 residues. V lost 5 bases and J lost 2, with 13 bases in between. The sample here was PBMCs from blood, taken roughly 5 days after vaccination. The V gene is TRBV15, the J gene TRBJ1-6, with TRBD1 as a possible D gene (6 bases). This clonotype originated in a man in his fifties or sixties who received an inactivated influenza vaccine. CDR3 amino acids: CATSGEGGPYNSPLHF. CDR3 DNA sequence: TGTGCCACCAGCGGCGAAGGGGGGCCCTATAATTCACCCCTCCACTTT.